This TCR beta chain came from a study of pediatric ulcerative colitis (dated by TCRdb to the late 2010s). The study in broad terms: Pancolitis was present in fewer than 10 ulcerative colitis patients and left-sided colitis in two, and histology consistent with ulcerative colitis was found in all of these patients. About nine newly diagnosed, treatment-naive pediatric ulcerative colitis patients and a few non-IBD control children each provided paired blood and rectal samples. By Pediatric Ulcerative Colitis Activity Index, mild disease was classified in two patients, moderate disease in several and acute severe colitis in three.

During colonoscopy, one to two pinch biopsies were obtained from the rectum for research purposes. Before the diagnostic colonoscopy, none of the ulcerative colitis patients had been given any immunosuppressive medication. Before DNA isolation, rectal biopsies were subjected to proteinase K digestion. The Wizard kit (Promega) was used to extract genomic DNA from the blood and intestinal samples. Results and caveats for the whole study, not just this receptor: Autologous blood-rectal clonal overlap was significantly higher in ulcerative colitis patients than in controls, suggesting increased T cell trafficking to inflamed tissue. Features of the rectal repertoire distinguished controls, mild-moderate colitis patients and acute severe colitis patients, and in acute severe colitis rectal diversity was lower because of clonal expansions. Rectal pinch biopsies may have included blood-derived T cells, especially in patients with overt colitis. For technical reasons, substantially fewer templates were yielded by the blood samples of a couple of patients, and these blood samples were excluded from blood-rectal overlap analysis. Because repertoires came from total lymphocyte DNA, patterns in rare subsets such as regulatory T cells may not be reflected. The healthy control group was small, with only a few individuals. A couple of rectal CDR3 clonotypes were present in all ulcerative colitis patients and in none of the controls.

On this clone itself: There is no known antigen for this receptor. One base away there is no much larger clone; base qualities are not given.

Rearranged CDR3 beta regions were amplified from genomic DNA with multiplex V and J primers using the immunoSEQ TRB Survey service. Survey-level sequencing depth of up to 500,000 reads per sample was used to keep depth equal across samples. The libraries were purified, combined into pools and sequenced with Illumina technology. As for the authors' bioinformatics: Productive clonality, sample overlap, pairwise scatters, CDR3 beta length, V/D/J gene usage and productiveness were assessed with immunoSEQ online tools. Alongside Shannon and Simpson indices, calculated diversity was computed as the number of unique rearrangements divided by total templates, multiplied by 100. Principal component analysis used the R prcomp function and ggbiplot package on Z-score normalized data. Morisita's index was used to quantify the clonal overlap between blood and rectum within each subject. Imported from immuneACCESS, the table was reduced by TCRdb to in-frame sequences with V and J called. These copies leave out some clones; in studies compared against another copy, an unresolved V gene accounts for under half, and the cause of the remainder is not known. V and J calls and clone size are those listed in that table; D and trimming were worked out from the DNA. The sample includes 36,000 or so clones, with around 78% observed a single time. 0.74% of the sample lies in the top ten.

The clonotype comes from a boy between 10 and 17 years old with moderate ulcerative colitis. The sample was gut tissue.

The CDR3 region has the sequence CAWSVRGTAKNIQYF. The bases read TGTGCCTGGAGTGTACGTGGGACTGCCAAAAACATTCAGTACTTC. The chain is made from TRBV30 and TRBJ2-4; the D gene is perhaps TRBD2, on 6 matching bases. The germline V gene encodes CDR1 GTSNPN and CDR2 SVGIG (reference sequence). The cysteine opens and the phenylalanine closes a CDR3 of 15 amino acids. Only CDR3 DNA remains: 45 bases, in frame from the first base. Relative to germline, V is 0 bases shorter and J is 1 base shorter, with 10 bases between their ends.